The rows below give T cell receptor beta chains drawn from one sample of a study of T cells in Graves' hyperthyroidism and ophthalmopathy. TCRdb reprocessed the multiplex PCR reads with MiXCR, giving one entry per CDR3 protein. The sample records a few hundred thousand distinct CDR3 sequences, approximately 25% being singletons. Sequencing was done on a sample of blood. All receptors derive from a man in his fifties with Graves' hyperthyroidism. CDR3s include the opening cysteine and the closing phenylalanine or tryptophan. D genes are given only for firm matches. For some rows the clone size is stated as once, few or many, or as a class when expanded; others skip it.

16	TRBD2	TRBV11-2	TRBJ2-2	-	CASSFLAGGHTGELFF	TGTGCCAGCAGCTTTCTAGCGGGAGGACACACCGGGGAGCTGTTTTTT
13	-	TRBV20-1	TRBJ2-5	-	CSARLAWQETQYF	TGCAGTGCTAGGCTAGCGTGGCAAGAGACCCAGTACTTC
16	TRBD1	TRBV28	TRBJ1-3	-	CASSLGTGGAGNTIYF	TGTGCCAGCAGTTTGGGCACAGGGGGCGCTGGAAACACCATATATTTT
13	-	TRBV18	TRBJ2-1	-	CASSLRPNDEQFF	TGTGCCAGCTCACTACGACCGAACGATGAGCAGTTCTTC
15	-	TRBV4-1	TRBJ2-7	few	CASSPTWGRSYEQYF	TGCGCCAGCAGCCCGACTTGGGGGCGGTCCTACGAGCAGTACTTC
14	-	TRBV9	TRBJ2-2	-	CASSVGQDTGELFF	TGTGCCAGCAGCGTAGGACAGGATACCGGGGAGCTGTTTTTT
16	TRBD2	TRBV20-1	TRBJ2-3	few	CSAKDSPGLAEDTQYF	TGCAGTGCTAAAGACTCCCCGGGACTAGCAGAAGATACGCAGTATTTT
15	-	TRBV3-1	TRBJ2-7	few	CASSQVGDLRGEQYF	TGTGCCAGCAGCCAAGTCGGGGACTTGAGGGGCGAGCAGTACTTC
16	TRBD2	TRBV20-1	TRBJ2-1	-	CSAKMLLGLDRNEQFF	TGCAGTGCTAAAATGCTCCTGGGACTAGACCGTAATGAGCAGTTCTTC
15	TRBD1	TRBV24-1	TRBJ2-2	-	CATARATGGTGELFF	TGTGCCACTGCCCGGGCTACAGGGGGCACCGGGGAGCTGTTTTTT
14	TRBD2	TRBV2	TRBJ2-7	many	CASSERAGGYEQYF	TGTGCCAGCAGTGAGCGAGCGGGAGGATACGAGCAGTACTTC
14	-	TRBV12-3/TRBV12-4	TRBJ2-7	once	CASSFQGRDHEQYF	TGTGCCAGCAGTTTCCAGGGGAGAGACCACGAGCAGTACTTC
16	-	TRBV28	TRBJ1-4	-	CASSLYQGATNEKLFF	TGTGCCAGCAGTTTATACCAGGGAGCAACTAATGAAAAACTGTTTTTT
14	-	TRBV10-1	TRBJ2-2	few	CASSRYTNTGELFF	TGCGCCAGCAGCCGATACACGAACACCGGGGAGCTGTTTTTT
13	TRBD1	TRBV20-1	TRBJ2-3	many	CSADRGRTDTQYF	TGCAGTGCCGACAGGGGGCGGACAGATACGCAGTATTTT
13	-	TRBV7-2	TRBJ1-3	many	CASSLNSGNTIYF	TGTGCCAGCAGCTTGAACTCTGGAAACACCATATATTTT
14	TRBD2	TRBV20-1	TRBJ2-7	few	CSARRVAGAPEQYF	TGCAGTGCTAGGAGAGTAGCGGGAGCACCCGAGCAGTACTTC
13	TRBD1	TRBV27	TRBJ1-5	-	CASSQNRGQPQHF	TGTGCCAGCAGCCAGAACAGGGGTCAGCCCCAGCATTTT
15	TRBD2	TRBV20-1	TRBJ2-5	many	CSASPLTSGQETQYF	TGCAGTGCTAGCCCCCTTACTAGCGGCCAAGAGACCCAGTACTTC
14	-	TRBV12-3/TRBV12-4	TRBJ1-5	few	CASSLGGRAQPQHF	TGTGCCAGCAGTTTAGGGGGGAGGGCCCAGCCCCAGCATTTT
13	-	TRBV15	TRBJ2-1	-	CATSRDWDNEQFF	TGTGCCACCAGCAGGGACTGGGACAATGAGCAGTTCTTC
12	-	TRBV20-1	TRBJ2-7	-	CSASDSSYEQYF	TGCAGTGCTAGCGACAGTTCCTACGAGCAGTACTTC